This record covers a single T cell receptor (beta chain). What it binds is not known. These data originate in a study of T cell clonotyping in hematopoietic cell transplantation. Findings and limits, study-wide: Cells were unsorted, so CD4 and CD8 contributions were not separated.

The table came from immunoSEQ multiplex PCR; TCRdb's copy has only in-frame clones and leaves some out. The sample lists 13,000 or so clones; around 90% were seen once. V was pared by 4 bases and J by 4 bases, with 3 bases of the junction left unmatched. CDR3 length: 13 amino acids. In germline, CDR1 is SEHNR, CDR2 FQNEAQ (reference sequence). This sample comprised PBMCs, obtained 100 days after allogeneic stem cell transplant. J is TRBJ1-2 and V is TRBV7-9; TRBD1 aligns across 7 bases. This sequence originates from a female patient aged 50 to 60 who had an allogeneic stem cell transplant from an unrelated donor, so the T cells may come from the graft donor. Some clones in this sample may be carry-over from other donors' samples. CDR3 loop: CASSSGTAYGYTF. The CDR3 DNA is TGTGCCAGCAGCTCAGGGACAGCCTATGGCTACACCTTC.